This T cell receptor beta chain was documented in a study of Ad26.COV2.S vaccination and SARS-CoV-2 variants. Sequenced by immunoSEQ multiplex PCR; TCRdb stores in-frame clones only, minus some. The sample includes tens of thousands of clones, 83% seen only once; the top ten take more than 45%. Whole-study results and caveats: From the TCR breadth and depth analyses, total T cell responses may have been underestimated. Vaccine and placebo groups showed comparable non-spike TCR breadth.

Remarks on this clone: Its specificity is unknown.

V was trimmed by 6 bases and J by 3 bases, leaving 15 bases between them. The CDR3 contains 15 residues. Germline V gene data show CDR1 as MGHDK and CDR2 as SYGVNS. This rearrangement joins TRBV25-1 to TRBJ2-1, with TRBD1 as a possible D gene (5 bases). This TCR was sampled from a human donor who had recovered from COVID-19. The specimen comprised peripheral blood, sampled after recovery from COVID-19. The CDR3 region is CASRTSQGNYNEQFF. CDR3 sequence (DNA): TGTGCCAGCAGGACCTCGCAGGGTAACTACAATGAGCAGTTCTTC.